Included here is one T cell receptor (beta chain) sequence, with context. No antigen is known for it. The input lacks base qualities; no much larger clone sits a single base away. Using the deep immunoSEQ assay, multiplex PCR amplified TCR CDR3 regions from genomic DNA. Genomic DNA extracted from each cell subset was distributed evenly over all wells of several immunoSEQ 96-well plates, and each plate served as one replicate. For sorted subsets, around 200 ng genomic DNA, equal to 25,000 to 35,000 T cell genomes, was loaded into each replicate PCR. Purified libraries were measured with a Qubit 3.0 fluorometer, size-checked on a Bioanalyzer 2100, and measured again with the KAPA Library Quantification kit. Every immunoSEQ 96-well plate was sequenced on a separate single-read 150-cycle Illumina NextSeq 550 flow cell. Turning to the authors' computational methods: The immunoSEQ output contained only junctional sequences without quality scores, so filtering could not match that applied to full-length reads. Sequences were annotated with PyIR, a Python wrapper for IgBLAST v1.9, and V/J genes and CDR3 were assigned using IMGT germline references. Any read was removed if the V/J assignment was weak (E-value above 1e-6), the CDR3 was missing, or the read contained stop codons, out-of-frame junctions, or ambiguous translated residues. V3J clonotypes were defined as sequences sharing an identical inferred V gene, J gene, and CDR3 amino acid sequence. To compute the percentage overlap between repertoires, the number of shared unique clonotypes was divided by the size of the smaller repertoire. Richness of each repertoire was evaluated using RTK rarefaction, the Chao1 estimator, and Recon v2.1 estimates of unobserved clonotypes. OLGA was used to compute generation probabilities for all TCRbeta clonotypes that the gDNA method yielded from several donors. In its TCRdb copy, this immuneACCESS table keeps in-frame sequences only and misses some clones. Where compared with another copy, unresolved V genes explain less than half of these, and the others have no known cause. For V, J and clone size, that table is used; D and trimming come from the DNA. This sample holds about 2,500,000 clones; about 92% were observed only once. Over 0.12% of the sample rests with the top ten.

These data originate in a study of shared clonotypes between healthy human individuals (dated by TCRdb to about 2020). Study-level background: The cohort included a few men and a couple of women between 18 and 49 years of age. Each donor's leukapheresis produced roughly between roughly 0.85 and 9.5 billion PBMCs. Blood TCR repertoires of roughly five healthy adults were deeply sequenced to estimate repertoire size and the extent of clonotype sharing between individuals. For each donor, CD4 naive and CD4 memory were each run on three plates, CD8 naive on two plates, and CD8 memory on one plate. To increase sequencing depth and limit assay-specific biases, TCR repertoire library preparation and sequencing were carried out by different laboratories using diverse techniques. The full study reports these points: Because the study included only a small number of donors, the genetic and exposure-history diversity represented was limited. Based on pairwise subsampling, the degree of clonotype sharing among donors was expected to be affected by sequencing depth. Compared with non-shared clonotypes, clonotypes shared by all four sorted-subset donors had higher generation probabilities. Incomplete sequencing was indicated by rarefaction of sorted-subset datasets, despite the large sequencing depth. Larger estimated clonotype richness was generally found for naive subsets than for memory subsets. Sampling was restricted to blood, and TCR repertoires in tissue are likely to differ from TCR repertoires in blood. Sharing across a few donors was observed for approximately 5% of naive CD4, 3.5% of naive CD8, over 2% of memory CD4, and around 0.44% of memory CD8 clonotypes.

The CDR3 runs 13 residues from the cysteine to the phenylalanine. Only CDR3 DNA is held: 39 bases, read in frame from base 1. V is reduced by 4 bases and J by 6 bases, leaving a spacing of 13 bases between them. The CDR1 and CDR2 encoded by the germline V gene are SGDLS and YYNGEE. Healthy HIV-negative adults with no recently reported acute infections or vaccinations were included as donors. Every donor was a Caucasian adult living in Nashville, Tennessee, USA. Magnetic negative selection was used to enrich CD4+ T cells, after which naive cells were positively selected on CD45RA and the negative fraction became the memory subset. Blood was collected by leukapheresis, and PBMCs were isolated by Ficoll-Histopaque density gradient centrifugation and then cryopreserved in liquid nitrogen vapor phase. Purity and quantity of every magnetically sorted T cell population were checked by analytical flow cytometry. Genomic DNA was isolated from every sorted fraction and measured by UV absorbance on a Nanodrop 2000c.

The TCR was taken from a man younger than 35 in good health. The rearrangement combines TRBV9 with TRBJ1-2; the D gene cannot be resolved reliably. The sequenced material came from naive CD4+ T cells sorted from blood. Taken with the paper, the label for cell subset or site translates to: CD45RA+ positively selected. For the CDR3, the sequence is CASSRQLADGYTF. The DNA is TGTGCCAGCAGCCGGCAGCTGGCGGATGGCTACACCTTC. The variable domain in full, with residues beyond the CDR3 obtained from the reference TRBV9 and TRBJ1-2 genes, is DSGVTQTPKHLITATGQRVTLRCSPRSGDLSVYWYQQSLDQGLQFLIQYYNGEERAKGNILERFSAQQFPDLHSELNLSSLELGDSALYFCASSRQLADGYTFGSGTRLTVV.